These T cell receptor beta chains were read from a single sample in a study of cytomegalovirus exposure and HLA in healthy donors. Method: immunoSEQ multiplex PCR; TCRdb's copy keeps in-frame clones and lacks some. The sample contains roughly 140,000 clones, approximately 82% of which appear only once. Material: PBMCs. The receptors here all came from a woman in her sixties in good health and CMV-seropositive. CDR3s include the opening cysteine and the closing phenylalanine or tryptophan. Each record gives: D gene, clone size, J gene, V gene, CDR3 DNA, CDR3 protein. D genes are given only for firm matches. Expanded clones get a size class; other rows say once, few or many, or leave the size out.

TRBD1 NA TRBJ1-2 TRBV29-1 TGCAGCGTGGAAATGGCACAGGGGGACTATGGCTACACCTTC CSVEMAQGDYGYTF
NA few TRBJ2-5 TRBV19 TGTGCCAGTAGTATCCCAGGGGTCGGGGAGACCCAGTACTTC CASSIPGVGETQYF
TRBD2 NA TRBJ2-7 TRBV19 TGTGCCAGTAGTAAACGGACCGGGGAGGGCGAGCAGTACTTC CASSKRTGEGEQYF
TRBD1 NA TRBJ2-7 TRBV30 TGTGCCTGGAGTTCCGGGACAGGGGCTTTCTACGAGCAGTACTTC CAWSSGTGAFYEQYF
TRBD2 NA TRBJ2-3 TRBV7-2 TGTGCCAGCAGCTCCGGACTAGCGGGAGGGGAGTCATTT CASSSGLAGGESF
TRBD2 NA TRBJ2-3 TRBV7-9 TGTGCCAGCACCGATGTCGGGAGGGCCGAGGGAGATACGCAGTATTTT CASTDVGRAEGDTQYF
NA NA TRBJ2-4 TRBV6-5 TGTGCCAGCAGTTACTCTATAGCGGTAGCCAAAAACATTCAGTACTTC CASSYSIAVAKNIQYF
NA NA TRBJ1-5 TRBV7-9 TGTGCCAGCAGCTTATCCGGTGTGGTAACTAGCAATCAGCCCCAGCATTTT CASSLSGVVTSNQPQHF
TRBD2 once TRBJ2-7 TRBV7-3 TGTGCCAGCAGCATGTCCACTAGCGTCTCCTACGAGCAGTACTTC CASSMSTSVSYEQYF
TRBD1 NA TRBJ2-7 TRBV28 TGTGCCAGCAGTAGGACAGGGGGCTCCTACGAGCAGTACTTC CASSRTGGSYEQYF
NA NA TRBJ1-2 TRBV7-2 TGTGCCAGCAGTCCCCTCGGCGGGGTCTATGGCTACACCTTC CASSPLGGVYGYTF
NA NA TRBJ1-3 TRBV7-2 TGTGCCAGCAGCTACGCGGCTCCTGGAAACACCATATATTTT CASSYAAPGNTIYF
TRBD2 NA TRBJ2-3 TRBV30 TGTGCCTGGTCCGGACTAGCGGTAAGGGATACGCAGTATTTT CAWSGLAVRDTQYF
NA NA TRBJ2-7 TRBV7-2 TGTGCCAGCAGCTTCCCGTACTCCTACGAGCAGTACTTC CASSFPYSYEQYF
NA NA TRBJ1-1 TRBV30 TGTGCCAGCCTTAGGGGCGTGACTGAAGCTTTCTTT CASLRGVTEAFF
NA NA TRBJ2-2 TRBV5-1 TGCGCCAGCAGCTTGGGGCAGTCGACCGGGGAGCTGTTTTTT CASSLGQSTGELFF
TRBD2 NA TRBJ2-5 TRBV2 TGTGCCAGCAGTGAGGGACTAGCGGGAGGTGAGACCCAGTACTTC CASSEGLAGGETQYF
TRBD1 NA TRBJ1-3 TRBV28 TGTGCCAGCACCACCGCCGGGACAGCCTCTGGAAACACCATATATTTT CASTTAGTASGNTIYF
TRBD2 NA TRBJ2-7 TRBV5-4 TGTGCCAGCAGCTCCTTAGCGGGAGTATTATCGGGTGAGCAGTACTTC CASSSLAGVLSGEQYF
TRBD1 NA TRBJ2-5 TRBV7-9 TGTGCCAGCAGCTTAGTGTCTACTTTCCGGGACAGCCAAGAGACCCAGTACTTC CASSLVSTFRDSQETQYF
NA NA TRBJ2-6 TRBV5-1 TGCGCCAGCAGGCGGGACTCTGGGGCCAACGTCCTGACTTTC CASRRDSGANVLTF
NA NA TRBJ2-7 TRBV28 TGTGCCAGCAGTTTATGGGACAGCTACGAGCAGTACTTC CASSLWDSYEQYF
NA few TRBJ2-7 TRBV11-2 TGTGCCAGCAGCCCGAGGTCCTACCGCGAGCAGTACTTC CASSPRSYREQYF
NA NA TRBJ2-7 TRBV5-6 TGTGCCAGCAGCTTGGTGGCGGACACCTACGAGCAGTACTTC CASSLVADTYEQYF
TRBD2 NA TRBJ2-7 TRBV10-2 TGCGCCAGCTCCCATGGCGTAGCGGGGACCCTCTCCTACGAGCAGTACTTC CASSHGVAGTLSYEQYF
TRBD2 NA TRBJ2-1 TRBV28 TGTGCCAGCACCCAGGCGGGGGGTGGCGATGAGCAGTTCTTC CASTQAGGGDEQFF
TRBD2 once TRBJ2-7 TRBV5-6 TGTGCCAGCAGCATCCCGGGGGGGAGCGAGCAGTACTTC CASSIPGGSEQYF
TRBD1 NA TRBJ1-1 TRBV5-6 TGTGCCAGCAGCCTCCCGACAGGGGCCACTGAAGCTTTCTTT CASSLPTGATEAFF
NA NA TRBJ2-7 TRBV4-1 TGCGCCAGCAGCCAAGATTCGGCCGGGACTTACGAGCAGTACTTC CASSQDSAGTYEQYF
TRBD1 NA TRBJ1-3 TRBV7-9 TGTGCCAGCAGTTTACAGGGGGCGCGGAACACCATATATTTT CASSLQGARNTIYF
NA NA TRBJ2-7 TRBV6-5 TGTGCCAGCACCCAGGGCTATTCCTACGAGCAGTACTTC CASTQGYSYEQYF
NA NA TRBJ2-5 TRBV5-1 TGCGCCAGCAGCTTAGAGACACAAGAGACCCAGTACTTC CASSLETQETQYF
NA NA TRBJ1-5 TRBV7-8 TGTGCCAGCAGCCCGCGGACCGACGCGGGGGCCCAGCATTTT CASSPRTDAGAQHF
NA NA TRBJ2-7 TRBV5-5 TGTGCCAGCAGCTTGGTACTAGTGCCCCCATCTTTTATTTACGAGCAGTACTTC CASSLVLVPPSFIYEQYF
TRBD1 NA TRBJ2-1 TRBV7-9 TGTGCCAGCAGCTCCGTCTTCAGGGACAGGGCCCATGAGCAGTTCTTC CASSSVFRDRAHEQFF
NA few TRBJ1-1 TRBV20-1 TGCAGTGTTGAGGGTGGGACTGAAGCTTTCTTT CSVEGGTEAFF
NA NA TRBJ2-1 TRBV10-3 TGTGCCATCAACGCAGGGGACAATGAGCAGTTCTTC CAINAGDNEQFF
NA once TRBJ2-2 TRBV6-5 TGTGCCACCGGACGGGGGACCGGGGAGCTGTTTTTT CATGRGTGELFF
NA NA TRBJ2-7 TRBV23-1 TGCGCCAGCAGGCGGGCACCGCGTCCTCAGGACTACGAGCAGTACTTC CASRRAPRPQDYEQYF
TRBD2 NA TRBJ2-1 TRBV27 TGTGCCAGCAGTCCCTCGACTAGCGGGAGGGCGAATGAGCAGTTCTTC CASSPSTSGRANEQFF